The entry below gives a single T cell receptor beta chain sequence along with its context. As yet, its antigen is unknown. Profiling relied on immunoSEQ multiplex PCR, and the TCRdb table lists in-frame clones only, not all of them. Among around 46,000 clones listed, 60% to 80% were seen once. Patients with a history of autoimmune disease or on systemic immunosuppression were excluded. The V end was cut by 7 bases, the J end by 5 bases, with 11 bases between. The V gene's germline CDR1 is LNHDA and CDR2 SQIVND (reference sequence). This CDR3 region has 12 residues. The entry originates in a study of OX40 agonist ivuxolimab in advanced cancers. Findings and limits, study-wide: Circulating CD4+ and CD8+ T cells showed clonal expansion by week 6 at 0.1 to 3.0 mg/kg. Some patients without response likewise showed low normalized clonal expansion.

This sequence was found in an adult with an advanced solid tumor such as melanoma, head and neck, liver or kidney cancer. Material: CD4+ or CD8+ T cells sorted from blood, obtained in a trial of the OX40 agonist ivuxolimab. The V call is TRBV19, the J call TRBJ2-5; the D gene could be TRBD1 or TRBD2 (6 bases each). This chain's CDR3 is CASNGGGETQYF. In DNA form, the CDR3 reads TGTGCCAGTAACGGGGGCGGGGAGACCCAGTACTTC.